The 7 T cell receptor beta chains reported below all come from one sample, sequenced in a study of T cells after posttransplantation cyclophosphamide. Using immunoSEQ multiplex PCR, the repertoire was profiled, and TCRdb retains in-frame clones only, with some absent. The top ten clones hold less than 3.5% of a sample with 45,000 or so clones, roughly 92% of them seen once. The sequencing sample was made of PBMCs. These receptors originate from a woman between 45 and 65 years old in good health and a related stem cell transplant donor.

The V gene is TRBV5-6, the J gene TRBJ1-4; TRBD1 aligns across 7 bases. Trimming took 4 bases from V and 7 from J; bases not matched to a gene: 7. The CDR3 is 14 amino acids. The germline CDR1 and CDR2 sequences are SGHDT and YYEEEE. The chain's CDR3 is CASSTGDGREKLFF. As DNA, the CDR3 is TGTGCCAGCAGCACAGGGGACGGCCGTGAAAAACTGTTTTTT.

V gene TRBV9 combines with J gene TRBJ2-2; 7 nucleotides align to TRBD1. Germline CDR1 reads SGDLS; CDR2 reads YYNGEE. This CDR3 has 16 amino acids. The V and J ends lost 4 bases and 5 bases, in that order; junction bases with no gene match: 11. Written as DNA, the CDR3 is TGTGCCAGCAGCACCCAGACAGGGCGAGGGACCGGGGAGCTGTTTTTT. Its protein is CASSTQTGRGTGELFF.

The V and J genes are TRBV5-1 and TRBJ1-2; the D gene is possibly TRBD1 (5 bases). Germline V gene lookup returns CDR1 SGHRS and CDR2 YFSETQ. The CDR3 loop spans 16 amino acids. V lost 1 base, J lost 6 bases, and 19 bases lay in between. The CDR3 here is CASSLFQGPVLNGYTF. The CDR3, as DNA: TGCGCCAGCAGCTTGTTCCAGGGCCCCGTTCTTAATGGCTACACCTTC. The whole variable domain, remainder taken from reference TRBV5-1 and TRBJ1-2, is KAGVTQTPRYLIKTRGQQVTLSCSPISGHRSVSWYQQTPGQGLQFLFEYFSETQRNKGNFPGRFSGRQFSNSRSEMNVSTLELGDSALYLCASSLFQGPVLNGYTFGSGTRLTVV.

This clone is a singleton in its sample. V and J are TRBV9 and TRBJ2-6; possibly TRBD2 for D (5 bases). Germline CDR1 reads SGDLS; CDR2 reads YYNGEE. V lost 4 bases and J 0 bases, leaving 17 bases between the germline ends. The CDR3 has 18 amino acids. DNA for the CDR3: TGTGCCAGCAGCCCCCGCCCGGTGGGGAGCTCTGGGGCCAACGTCCTGACTTTC. It yields the protein CASSPRPVGSSGANVLTF.

V usage is TRBV11-2 and J usage is TRBJ1-4; no clear D gene. This CDR3 spans 15 amino acids. The ends were cut back, 0 bases at V and 2 bases at J, with 7 bases in the middle. Per the germline V gene, CDR1 is SGHAT and CDR2 is FQNNGV. CDR3 in amino acids: CASSLDWRTNEKLFF. Here the CDR3 DNA reads TGTGCCAGCAGCTTAGATTGGAGGACTAATGAAAAACTGTTTTTT.

The chain couples TRBV6-1 to TRBJ2-5; weak D call: TRBD2 (6 bases). Between the trimmed V and J ends, which lost 1 base and 4 bases, there was a span of 13 bases. This CDR3 contains 15 residues. CDR1 MNHNS and CDR2 SASEGT come from the germline V gene. CDR3 protein: CASSEGTGGPETQYF. In DNA form, the CDR3 reads TGTGCCAGCAGTGAAGGGACCGGGGGTCCAGAGACCCAGTACTTC.

The gene calls are TRBV19 and TRBJ1-3; no reliable D call. Trimming left V 3 bases short and J 4 bases short, with 10 bases between. The V gene's germline CDR1 is LNHDA and CDR2 SQIVND (reference sequence). This CDR3 comprises 14 residues. The DNA of the CDR3 is TGTGCCAGTAGTATTCGAGGGCGCGGAAACACCATATATTTT. Its translation: CASSIRGRGNTIYF.